Below, 25 T cell receptor beta chains from the same sample are listed, as sequenced in a study of early T cells in non-severe SARS-CoV-2 infection. TCRdb analysed the 5' RACE reads with MiXCR anew, one entry per CDR3 protein. The table includes around 33,000 distinct CDR3 sequences, 5% to 6% detected once. Sequences were obtained from whole blood. The receptors shown here come from an adult who was a healthcare worker with PCR-confirmed SARS-CoV-2 infection or an uninfected control (not recorded which).

This clonotype was found many times. The rearrangement uses TRBV5-6 and TRBJ2-3; either TRBD1 or TRBD2 may fit D (7 bases each). The CDR3 covers 14 residues. Trimming stripped 3 bases from V and 3 bases from J, with 11 bases between. Per germline, CDR1 SGHDT and CDR2 YYEEEE. The chain's CDR3 is CASSSGGGTDTQYF. CDR3 bases: TGTGCCAGCAGCTCAGGGGGGGGAACAGATACGCAGTATTTT.

This clonotype was seen many times. The chain recombines TRBV7-6 with TRBJ2-2, with TRBD2 as a possible D gene (6 bases). Trimming took 1 base from V and 1 from J, leaving 13 bases between them. In germline, CDR1 is SGHVS, CDR2 FNYEAQ. The CDR3 consists of 17 residues. CDR3 amino acids: CASSLGLEGWNTGELFF. CDR3 DNA sequence: TGTGCCAGCAGCTTAGGTTTGGAGGGATGGAACACCGGGGAGCTGTTTTTT. Drawing the rest from reference TRBV7-6 and TRBJ2-2, the complete variable domain is GAGVSQSPRYKVTKRGQDVALRCDPISGHVSLYWYRQALGQGPEFLTYFNYEAQQDKSGLPNDRFSAERPEGSISTLTIQRTEQRDSAMYRCASSLGLEGWNTGELFFGEGSRLTVL.

This clonotype came up many times. This chain uses TRBV9 with TRBJ2-3, with 7 bases aligning to TRBD2. J was trimmed by 4 bases and V by 3 bases; bases with no gene match: 8. Germline-derived CDR1 and CDR2 are SGDLS and YYNGEE. The CDR3 is 15 amino acids. The CDR3 region has the DNA TGTGCCAGCAGCGCCCGGGGGGTTCGGGCAGATACGCAGTATTTT. It specifies CASSARGVRADTQYF.

This clonotype was detected many times. The chain uses TRBV7-2 and TRBJ2-7; either TRBD1 or TRBD2 may fit D (5 bases each). Deletions cut 5 bases from V and 2 bases from J, with 19 bases between. CDR1 is SGHTA, CDR2 FQGNSA, per germline. The CDR3 is 16 residues long. DNA of the CDR3: TGTGCCAGCAGCCCCTCTGGGGGACGGATTACCTACGAGCAGTACTTC. It translates to CASSPSGGRITYEQYF. Variable domain in full (rest from reference TRBV7-2 and TRBJ2-7): GAGVSQSPSNKVTEKGKDVELRCDPISGHTALYWYRQSLGQGLEFLIYFQGNSAPDKSGLPSDRFSAERTGGSVSTLTIQRTQQEDSAVYLCASSPSGGRITYEQYFGPGTRLTVT.

This clonotype has ten or more counts. The CDR3 coding sequence is TGTGCCAGCAGCCCCGGGGACGAGCAGTACTTC. Its translation: CASSPGDEQYF. V usage is TRBV12-3 or TRBV12-4 and J usage is TRBJ2-7, with D maybe TRBD2 (5 bases). V was shortened by 6 bases and J by 5 bases, with 8 bases between the two germline ends. This CDR3 has 11 amino acids.

This clonotype was recorded many times. This chain joins TRBV7-2 and TRBJ2-1; 11 bases line up with TRBD2. V was pared by 7 bases and J by 3 bases, with 5 bases of the junction left unmatched. The germline V gene has CDR1 SGHTA and CDR2 FQGNSA. CDR3 length equals 15 residues. CDR3 in amino acids: CASTRTSGGYNEQFF. CDR3 coding DNA: TGTGCCAGCACGCGTACTAGCGGGGGCTACAATGAGCAGTTCTTC. Using reference TRBV7-2 and TRBJ2-1 for the parts outside the CDR3, the full variable domain is GAGVSQSPSNKVTEKGKDVELRCDPISGHTALYWYRQSLGQGLEFLIYFQGNSAPDKSGLPSDRFSAERTGGSVSTLTIQRTQQEDSAVYLCASTRTSGGYNEQFFGPGTRLTVL.

This clonotype was recorded at least ten times. The genes are TRBV20-1 and TRBJ2-1, with 8 bases matching TRBD2. V lost 0 bases to trimming and J lost 6 bases; unmatched junction nucleotides: 10. Germline V gene data show CDR1 as DFQATT and CDR2 as SNEGSKA (reference sequence). The CDR3 is 16 amino acids. The CDR3 sequence is CSARDRTGGPINEQFF. The CDR3 region has the DNA TGCAGTGCTAGAGATCGGACGGGAGGGCCAATCAATGAGCAGTTCTTC.

This clonotype was observed a few times. The chain carries TRBV29-1 and TRBJ2-1; 7 nucleotides align to TRBD2. CDR1 SQVTM and CDR2 ANQGSEA come from the germline V gene. CDR3 length: 12 residues. V lost 3 bases, J lost 4 bases, and 0 bases stayed unmatched. For the CDR3, the DNA is TGCAGCGTTGAGGGAGGGTACAATGAGCAGTTCTTC. Translating gives CSVEGGYNEQFF.

This clonotype was observed many times. This chain uses TRBV2 with TRBJ2-1; 8 nucleotides agree with TRBD1. CDR1 SNHLY and CDR2 FYNNEI come from the germline V gene. This CDR3 is built from 14 residues. With V trimmed by 10 bases and J by 10 bases, 15 bases remained unmatched. The CDR3 region has the DNA TGTGCCACCCGACAGGGGATACGATCAGGGGAGCAGTTCTTC. Encoded protein: CATRQGIRSGEQFF.

At least ten counts were recorded for this clonotype. This chain connects TRBV7-2 to TRBJ2-7, with D possibly matching TRBD2 (6 bases). V lost 6 bases to trimming and J lost 0 bases, with 9 bases between them. CDR1 is SGHTA and CDR2 is FQGNSA in the germline V gene. The CDR3 loop spans 13 amino acids. This chain's CDR3 is CASRRGGSYEQYF. The CDR3, as DNA: TGTGCCAGCAGACGGGGAGGCTCCTACGAGCAGTACTTC.

This chain links TRBV7-2 with TRBJ2-5; maybe TRBD2 (5 bases). The CDR3 sequence is 15 residues long. Trimming left V 3 bases short and J 2 bases short, with 13 bases between. The germline V gene encodes CDR1 SGHTA and CDR2 FQGNSA. CDR3 DNA sequence: TGTGCCAGCAGCTTTGGAAGGACTTCTCAAGAGACCCAGTACTTC. This sequence encodes CASSFGRTSQETQYF.

This clonotype came up a few times. In DNA, the CDR3 is TGTGCCAGCAGTTATAGCCAAGAGACCCAGTACTTC. Protein sequence: CASSYSQETQYF. The chain joins TRBV6-2 or TRBV6-3 to TRBJ2-5; no definite D call. This CDR3 has 12 amino acids. Trimming stripped 3 bases from V and 1 base from J, with 3 bases between. Germline V gives CDR1 MNHEY, CDR2 SVGEGT.

This clonotype occurred many times. The rearrangement joins TRBV30 to TRBJ1-5; weak D call: TRBD1 (6 bases). There are 16 residues in the CDR3. V was cut by 4 bases and J by 4 bases, with 20 bases left in between. The germline CDR1 and CDR2 sequences are GTSNPN and SVGIG (reference sequence). As DNA, the CDR3 is TGTGCCTGGACTTTGCCCGGGACATTCAGGAATCAGCCCCAGCATTTT. Translation gives CAWTLPGTFRNQPQHF.

This clonotype was seen many times. This chain connects TRBV7-7 to TRBJ1-4; 7 positions match TRBD1. The CDR3 sequence is 12 residues long. V lost 5 bases, J lost 13 bases, and 7 bases stayed unmatched. CDR1 and CDR2 from the germline V gene are SSHAT and FNYEAQ (reference sequence). CDR3: CASSTPGGILFF. The CDR3 DNA reads TGTGCCAGCAGCACTCCAGGGGGGATACTGTTTTTT.

This clonotype appeared many times. V usage is TRBV7-6 and J usage is TRBJ2-2; 8 bases map to TRBD1. The J segment lost 5 bases and the V segment lost 4 bases, leaving 0 bases of the junction unmatched. Germline V lookup: CDR1 SGHVS, CDR2 FNYEAQ. This CDR3 has 13 amino acids. The CDR3 reads CASSWDRTGELFF. The CDR3 DNA follows: TGTGCCAGCAGCTGGGACAGGACCGGGGAGCTGTTTTTT.

This clonotype has ten or more counts. The V gene is TRBV12-3 or TRBV12-4, the J gene TRBJ2-2; maybe TRBD1 (6 bases). V was clipped by 6 bases and J by 2 bases, with 13 bases between them. The length of the CDR3 is 15 residues. The CDR3 DNA sequence: TGTGCCAGCAGGGCCGGGACACCAAACACCGGGGAGCTGTTTTTT. It is translated as CASRAGTPNTGELFF.

The chain has TRBV14 and TRBJ2-7, with 9 positions matching TRBD1. This CDR3 has 15 amino acids. Germline CDR1 SGHDN, CDR2 FVKESK. V trimming: 6 bases; J trimming: 5 bases; junction bases outside the gene matches: 11. Here the CDR3 DNA reads TGTGCCAGCAGTCCAAGATACAGGGGGCTCGACGAGCAGTACTTC. Its translation is CASSPRYRGLDEQYF.

Points on this clonotype: A much larger clone is a single base away; this may be a read error. The chain uses TRBV7-2 and TRBJ1-1; unclear D gene. This CDR3 is 11 amino acids long. CDR1 SGHTA and CDR2 FQGNSA come from the germline V gene. This chain's CDR3 is CANSVGTEAFF. DNA for the CDR3: TGTGCCAACAGCGTAGGGACTGAAGCTTTCTTT.

This clonotype was detected ten times or more. The chain employs TRBV6-6 and TRBJ2-7; D is undetermined. The V end lost 0 bases, the J end lost 2 bases, and 8 bases lay between the germline ends. The germline gives CDR1 MNHNY, CDR2 SVGAGI (reference sequence). CDR3 length: 14 amino acids. The CDR3: CASSYSLETYEQYF. CDR3 in DNA: TGTGCCAGCAGTTACTCGCTTGAGACCTACGAGCAGTACTTC.

There are many counts of this clonotype. The chain uses TRBV20-1 and TRBJ1-2, with D hard to call. Germline assignment: CDR1 DFQATT and CDR2 SNEGSKA (reference sequence). The CDR3 runs to 12 residues. With 1 base removed from V and 2 bases from J, the gap between germline ends came to 5 bases. The CDR3 loop reads CSARVSNYGYTF. For the CDR3, the DNA is TGCAGTGCTAGAGTTTCAAACTATGGCTACACCTTC.

The chain recombines TRBV10-2 with TRBJ2-1; 7 nucleotides line up with TRBD2. Germline trimming cut 2 bases from V and 4 bases from J; bases unmatched to any gene: 2. The CDR3 loop spans 14 amino acids. Germline-derived CDR1 and CDR2 are WSHSY and SAAADI. The CDR3, as DNA: TGCGCCAGCAGTGAGGGACTAGAATACAATGAGCAGTTCTTC. Its protein is CASSEGLEYNEQFF.

Many counts were recorded for this clonotype. The chain has TRBV5-1 and TRBJ2-1; the D gene is possibly TRBD2 (5 bases). The CDR3 covers 15 residues. V lost 4 bases, J lost 0 bases, and 11 bases lay in between. CDR1 and CDR2 from the germline V gene are SGHRS and YFSETQ. The CDR3 nucleotides read TGCGCCAGCAGCCCCACTAGTTCCTCCTACAATGAGCAGTTCTTC. Encoded protein: CASSPTSSSYNEQFF.

This clonotype was counted many times. The chain carries TRBV5-6 and TRBJ2-1, with a weak D call TRBD2 (6 bases). The V and J ends lost 3 bases and 4 bases respectively, with 14 bases between them. The germline V gene has CDR1 SGHDT and CDR2 YYEEEE. This CDR3 spans 15 amino acids. The CDR3: CASSSTGTLYNEQFF. The CDR3 region has the DNA TGTGCCAGCAGCTCTACCGGGACTCTTTACAATGAGCAGTTCTTC.

This clonotype was detected many times. The chain links TRBV25-1 to TRBJ2-3; TRBD2 matches at 8 bases. The CDR3 sequence is 15 residues long. Germline CDR1 reads MGHDK; CDR2 reads SYGVNS. The CDR3 coding sequence is TGTGCGAAGCAGGTACTAGCGGATAGCACAGATACGCAGTATTTT. It specifies CAKQVLADSTDTQYF.

This clonotype was counted a few times. The chain uses TRBV19 and TRBJ1-5; 9 nucleotides agree with TRBD1. CDR3 length: 13 residues. V dropped 7 bases and J dropped 7; count of bases not matched to a gene: 5. Germline CDR1 and CDR2: LNHDA and SQIVND (reference sequence). The CDR3 is CASTTGTGQPQHF. CDR3 coding DNA: TGTGCCAGTACTACGGGGACAGGGCAGCCCCAGCATTTT.